This TCR beta chain stems from a study of CXCR3-negative and CXCR3-positive naive CD8 T cells. About this clonotype: Antigen specificity is unknown.

CDR1 is SGHAT, CDR2 FQNNGV, per germline. CDR3 length: 12 amino acids. Preparation of TRB cDNA libraries relied on 5' RACE carrying UMI labels. Reanalyzing the 5' RACE reads, TCRdb keeps one entry per CDR3 protein, without DNA. With 80,000 to 100,000 distinct CDR3 sequences in the sample, the ten largest clones hold 0.82%. Regarding the study as a whole: The authors found comparable surface CD5 between naive subsets and inferred TCR strength from TRB CDR3 properties. The study found CXCR3 expression partially decreased after cryopreservation and ran most assays on fresh PBMCs. Naive cells positive for CXCR3 carried more hydrophobic TRB CDR3s than CXCR3-negative ones.

CD45RO-CCR7+CD27+CD95- cells counted as naive CD8+ T cells. The material sequenced was naive CXCR3+ CD8+ T cells from blood. Subset indicated: CD45RO-CCR7+CD27+CD95- naive CD8+ T cells expressing CXCR3 (TNR3+). This chain uses TRBV11-2 with TRBJ1-1; the TCRdb call, TRBD1, lacks DNA for checking. This receptor was taken from a human donor in good health. Some clones in this sample may be carry-over from other donors' samples. The CDR3 loop is CASSLDRQGASF. The variable domain in full, with the rest retrieved from reference TRBV11-2 and TRBJ1-1, is EAGVAQSPRYKIIEKRQSVAFWCNPISGHATLYWYQQILGQGPKLLIQFQNNGVVDDSQLPKDRFSAERLKGVDSTLKIQPAKLEDSAVYLCASSLDRQGASFGQGTRLTVV.